The present T cell receptor beta chain was sequenced within a study of response to subunit inactivated influenza vaccine. CDR3 length: 15 amino acids. Trimming cost V 3 bases and J 0 bases, with 10 bases left between them. The germline V gene encodes CDR1 SGHVS and CDR2 FNYEAQ. Broader study findings: It was the authors' suggestion that each seasonal influenza vaccination recruits few new T cells.

A single record per CDR3 protein comes from TCRdb applying MiXCR to the RT-PCR reads. In the table there are just over 300,000 distinct CDR3 sequences, roughly 22% of which are singletons. As regards this clonotype: Its cognate antigen is unknown.

Sequences were derived from PBMCs from blood, sampled less than 22 months after vaccination. The sequence came from a man between 50 and 75 years old who received an inactivated influenza vaccine. V is TRBV7-6 and J is TRBJ2-3; D unclear. CDR3: CASSFADTSTDTQYF. The CDR3 nucleotides read TGTGCCAGCAGCTTTGCCGATACGAGCACAGATACGCAGTATTTT.